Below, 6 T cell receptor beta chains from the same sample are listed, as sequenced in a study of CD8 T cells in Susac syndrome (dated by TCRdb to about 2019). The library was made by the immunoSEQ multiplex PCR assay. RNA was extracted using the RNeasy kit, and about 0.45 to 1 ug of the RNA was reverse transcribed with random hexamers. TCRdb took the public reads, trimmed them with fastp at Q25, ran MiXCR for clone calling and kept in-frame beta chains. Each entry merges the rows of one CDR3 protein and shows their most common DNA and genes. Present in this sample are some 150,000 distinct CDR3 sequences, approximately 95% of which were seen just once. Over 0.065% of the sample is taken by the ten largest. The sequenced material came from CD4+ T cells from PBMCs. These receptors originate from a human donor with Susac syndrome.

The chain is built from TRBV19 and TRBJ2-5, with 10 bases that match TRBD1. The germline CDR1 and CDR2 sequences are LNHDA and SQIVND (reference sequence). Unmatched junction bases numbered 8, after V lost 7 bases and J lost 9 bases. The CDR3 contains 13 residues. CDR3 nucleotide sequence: TGTGCCAGTACCCGGACAGGGGGGACGGCCCAGTACTTC. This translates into CASTRTGGTAQYF.

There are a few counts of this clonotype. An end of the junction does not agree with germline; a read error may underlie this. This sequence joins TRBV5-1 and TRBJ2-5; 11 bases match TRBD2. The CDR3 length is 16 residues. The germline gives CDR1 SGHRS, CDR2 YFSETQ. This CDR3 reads CASSLGLAGGQETQYF. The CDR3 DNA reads TGTGCCAGCAGTTTAGGCCTAGCGGGAGGTCAAGAGACCCAGTACTTC.

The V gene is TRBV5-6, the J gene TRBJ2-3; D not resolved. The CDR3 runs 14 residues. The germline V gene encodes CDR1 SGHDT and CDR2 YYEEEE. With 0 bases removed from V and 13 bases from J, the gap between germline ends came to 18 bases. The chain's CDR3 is CASSLEGHEFAEYF. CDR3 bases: TGTGCCAGCAGCTTGGAGGGTCATGAATTCGCTGAGTATTTT.

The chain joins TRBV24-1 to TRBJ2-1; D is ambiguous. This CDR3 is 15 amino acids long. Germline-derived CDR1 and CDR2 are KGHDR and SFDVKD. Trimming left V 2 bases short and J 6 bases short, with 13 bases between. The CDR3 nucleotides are TGTGCCACCAGTGATTCCGTGGGCTACTCCAATGAGCAGTTCTTC. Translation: CATSDSVGYSNEQFF.

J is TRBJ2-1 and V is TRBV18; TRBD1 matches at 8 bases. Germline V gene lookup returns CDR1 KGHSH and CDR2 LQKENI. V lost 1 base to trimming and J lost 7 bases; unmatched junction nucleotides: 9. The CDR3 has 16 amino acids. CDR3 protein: CASSPLRGQGNNEQFF. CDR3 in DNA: TGTGCCAGCTCACCACTCAGAGGACAGGGAAATAATGAGCAGTTCTTC.

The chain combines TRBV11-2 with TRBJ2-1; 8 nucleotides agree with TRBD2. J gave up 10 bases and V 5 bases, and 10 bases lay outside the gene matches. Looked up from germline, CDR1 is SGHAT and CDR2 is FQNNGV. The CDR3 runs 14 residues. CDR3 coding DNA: TGTGCCAGCAGCGCCCCCGGGAGGGCCTTAGAGCAGTTCTTC. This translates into CASSAPGRALEQFF. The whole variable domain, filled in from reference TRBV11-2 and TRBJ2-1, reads EAGVAQSPRYKIIEKRQSVAFWCNPISGHATLYWYQQILGQGPKLLIQFQNNGVVDDSQLPKDRFSAERLKGVDSTLKIQPAKLEDSAVYLCASSAPGRALEQFFGPGTRLTVL.